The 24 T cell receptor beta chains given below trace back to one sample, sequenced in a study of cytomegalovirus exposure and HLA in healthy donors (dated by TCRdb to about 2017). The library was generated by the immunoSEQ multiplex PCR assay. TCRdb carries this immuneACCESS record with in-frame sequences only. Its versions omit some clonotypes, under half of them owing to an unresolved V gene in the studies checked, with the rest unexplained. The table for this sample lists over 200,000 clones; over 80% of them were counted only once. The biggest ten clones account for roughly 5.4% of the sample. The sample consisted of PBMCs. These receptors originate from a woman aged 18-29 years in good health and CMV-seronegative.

CDR3 sequence: CAWSRGSSSYNEQFF. The DNA of the CDR3 is TGTGCCTGGAGCAGGGGGTCGAGCTCCTACAATGAGCAGTTCTTC. The V call is TRBV30, the J call TRBJ2-1, with TRBD1 matching over 7 bases. With V trimmed by 3 bases and J by 0 bases, 5 bases remained unmatched. Germline V gene sequence: CDR1 GTSNPN, CDR2 SVGIG (reference sequence). The CDR3 extends over 15 amino acids.

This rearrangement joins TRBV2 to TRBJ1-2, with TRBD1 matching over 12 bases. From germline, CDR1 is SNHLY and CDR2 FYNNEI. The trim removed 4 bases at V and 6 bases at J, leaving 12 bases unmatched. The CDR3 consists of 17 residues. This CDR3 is CASSGRIGTGGGHGYTF. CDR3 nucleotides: TGTGCCAGCAGTGGTCGGATAGGGACAGGGGGCGGTCATGGCTACACCTTC.

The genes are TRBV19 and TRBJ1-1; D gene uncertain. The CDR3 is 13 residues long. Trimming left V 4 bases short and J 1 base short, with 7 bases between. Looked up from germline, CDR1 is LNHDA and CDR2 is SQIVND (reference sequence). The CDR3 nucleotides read TGTGCCAGTAGTACTTCTCGGAACACTGAAGCTTTCTTT. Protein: CASSTSRNTEAFF. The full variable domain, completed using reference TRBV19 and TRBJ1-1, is DGGITQSPKYLFRKEGQNVTLSCEQNLNHDAMYWYRQDPGQGLRLIYYSQIVNDFQKGDIAEGYSVSREKKESFPLTVTSAQKNPTAFYLCASSTSRNTEAFFGQGTRLTVV.

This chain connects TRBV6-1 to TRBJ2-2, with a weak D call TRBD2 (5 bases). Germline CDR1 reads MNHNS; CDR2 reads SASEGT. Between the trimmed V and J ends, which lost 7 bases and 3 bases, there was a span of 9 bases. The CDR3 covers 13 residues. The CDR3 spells CASTPGYTGELFF. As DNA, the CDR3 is TGTGCCAGCACGCCGGGATACACCGGGGAGCTGTTTTTT.

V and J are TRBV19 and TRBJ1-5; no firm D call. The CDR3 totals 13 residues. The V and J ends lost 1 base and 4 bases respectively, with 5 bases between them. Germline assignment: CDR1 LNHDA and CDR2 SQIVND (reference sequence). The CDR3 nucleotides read TGTGCCAGTAGTATAGGTCAGAATCAGCCCCAGCATTTT. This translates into CASSIGQNQPQHF.

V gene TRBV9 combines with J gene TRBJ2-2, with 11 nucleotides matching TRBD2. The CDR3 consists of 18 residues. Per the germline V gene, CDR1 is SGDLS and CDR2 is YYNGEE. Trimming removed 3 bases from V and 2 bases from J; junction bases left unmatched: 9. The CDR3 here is CASSGLLGTSGNTGELFF. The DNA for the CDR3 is TGTGCCAGCAGCGGGCTACTGGGGACTAGCGGTAACACCGGGGAGCTGTTTTTT.

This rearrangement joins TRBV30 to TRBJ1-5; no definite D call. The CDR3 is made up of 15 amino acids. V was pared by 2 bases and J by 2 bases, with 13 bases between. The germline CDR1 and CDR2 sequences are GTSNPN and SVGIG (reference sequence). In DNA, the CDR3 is TGTGCCTGGAGTCCGGGTCCCCGGGGCAATCAGCCCCAGCATTTT. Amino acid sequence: CAWSPGPRGNQPQHF.

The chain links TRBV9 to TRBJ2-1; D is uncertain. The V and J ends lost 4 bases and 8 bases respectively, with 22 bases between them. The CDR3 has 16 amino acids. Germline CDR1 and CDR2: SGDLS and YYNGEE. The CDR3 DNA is TGTGCCAGCAGCCCCCAGCCCCTTGGTCCTTCGGATGAGCAGTTCTTC. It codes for CASSPQPLGPSDEQFF.

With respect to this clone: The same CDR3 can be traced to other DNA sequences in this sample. CDR3 DNA: TGTGCCAGCAGGACTAGCAATCAGCCCCAGCATTTT. This translates into CASRTSNQPQHF. The chain is built from TRBV28 and TRBJ1-5; D is unclear. This CDR3 has 12 residues. Germline CDR1 MDHEN, CDR2 SYDVKM. V lost 6 bases, J lost 0 bases, and 3 bases lay in between.

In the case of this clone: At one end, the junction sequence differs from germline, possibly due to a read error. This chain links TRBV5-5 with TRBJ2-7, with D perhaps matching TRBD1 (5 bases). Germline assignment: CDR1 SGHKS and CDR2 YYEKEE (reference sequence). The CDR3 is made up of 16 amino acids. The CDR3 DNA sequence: TGTGCCAGCAGCTTGGCAGCTCTCTGGGGCTCCCACGAGCAGTACTTC. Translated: CASSLAALWGSHEQYF.

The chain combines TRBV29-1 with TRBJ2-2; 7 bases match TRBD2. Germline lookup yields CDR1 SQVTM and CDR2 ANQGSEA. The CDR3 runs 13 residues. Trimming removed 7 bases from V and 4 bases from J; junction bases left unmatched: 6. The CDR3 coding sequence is TGCAGCGGGGCGGGGGACCTCACCGGGGAGCTGTTTTTT. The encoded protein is CSGAGDLTGELFF.

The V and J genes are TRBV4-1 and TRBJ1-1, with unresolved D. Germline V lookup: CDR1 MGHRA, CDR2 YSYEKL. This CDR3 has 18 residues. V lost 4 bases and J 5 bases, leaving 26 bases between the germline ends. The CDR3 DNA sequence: TGCGCCAGCAGCCGTCCCTTATGGCAGTTAGCCCGGGGAACTGAAGCTTTCTTT. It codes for CASSRPLWQLARGTEAFF.

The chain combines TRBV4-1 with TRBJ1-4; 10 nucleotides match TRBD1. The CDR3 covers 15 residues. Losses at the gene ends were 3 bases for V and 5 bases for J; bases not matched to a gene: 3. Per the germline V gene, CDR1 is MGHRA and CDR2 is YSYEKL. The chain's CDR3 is CASSHPGQGNEKLFF. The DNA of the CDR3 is TGCGCCAGCAGCCATCCGGGACAGGGGAATGAAAAACTGTTTTTT.

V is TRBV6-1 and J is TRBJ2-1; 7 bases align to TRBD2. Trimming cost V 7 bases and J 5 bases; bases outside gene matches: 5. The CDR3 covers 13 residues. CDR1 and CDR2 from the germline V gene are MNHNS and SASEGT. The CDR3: CASTASGNNEQFF. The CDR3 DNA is TGTGCCAGCACGGCTAGCGGAAACAATGAGCAGTTCTTC.

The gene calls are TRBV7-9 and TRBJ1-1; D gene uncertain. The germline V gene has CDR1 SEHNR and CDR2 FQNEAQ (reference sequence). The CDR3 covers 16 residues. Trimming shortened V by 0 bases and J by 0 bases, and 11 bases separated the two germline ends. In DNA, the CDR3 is TGTGCCAGCAGCTTAGCGACTCGGGGAATGAACACTGAAGCTTTCTTT. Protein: CASSLATRGMNTEAFF.

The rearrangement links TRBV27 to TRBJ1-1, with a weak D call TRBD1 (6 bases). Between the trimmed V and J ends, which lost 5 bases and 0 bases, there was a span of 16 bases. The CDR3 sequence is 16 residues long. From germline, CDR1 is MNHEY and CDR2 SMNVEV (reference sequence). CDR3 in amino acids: CASSADDRIMNTEAFF. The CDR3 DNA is TGTGCCAGCAGTGCCGACGACAGGATTATGAACACTGAAGCTTTCTTT.

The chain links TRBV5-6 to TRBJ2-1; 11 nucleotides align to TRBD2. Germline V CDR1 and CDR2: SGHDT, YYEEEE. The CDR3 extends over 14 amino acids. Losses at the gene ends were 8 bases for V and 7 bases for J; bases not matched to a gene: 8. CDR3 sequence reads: CASQVGLAANEQFF. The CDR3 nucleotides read TGTGCCAGTCAGGTGGGACTAGCGGCTAATGAGCAGTTCTTC.

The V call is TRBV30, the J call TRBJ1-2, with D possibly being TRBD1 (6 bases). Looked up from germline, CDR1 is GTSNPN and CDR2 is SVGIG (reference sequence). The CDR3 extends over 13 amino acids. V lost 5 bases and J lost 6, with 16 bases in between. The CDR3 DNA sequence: TGTGCCTGGCAAGGGGACACAGCCGATGGCTACACCTTC. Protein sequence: CAWQGDTADGYTF.

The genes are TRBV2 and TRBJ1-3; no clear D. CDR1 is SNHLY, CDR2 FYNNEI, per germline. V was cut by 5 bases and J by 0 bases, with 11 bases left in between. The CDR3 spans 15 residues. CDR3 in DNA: TGTGCCAGCAGTACTACACTGAGCTCTGGAAACACCATATATTTT. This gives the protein CASSTTLSSGNTIYF.

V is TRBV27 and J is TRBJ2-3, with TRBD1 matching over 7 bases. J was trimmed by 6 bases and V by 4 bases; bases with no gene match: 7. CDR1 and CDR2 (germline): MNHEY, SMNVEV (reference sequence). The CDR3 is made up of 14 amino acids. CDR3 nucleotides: TGTGCCAGCAGTTACGGACAGGCCGAGGATACGCAGTATTTT. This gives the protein CASSYGQAEDTQYF.

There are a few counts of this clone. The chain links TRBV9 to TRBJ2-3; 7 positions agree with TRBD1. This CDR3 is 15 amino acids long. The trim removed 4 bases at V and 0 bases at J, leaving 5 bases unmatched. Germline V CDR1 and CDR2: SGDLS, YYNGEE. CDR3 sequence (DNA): TGTGCCAGCAGCCCCAAGACAGGGAGCACAGATACGCAGTATTTT. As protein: CASSPKTGSTDTQYF.

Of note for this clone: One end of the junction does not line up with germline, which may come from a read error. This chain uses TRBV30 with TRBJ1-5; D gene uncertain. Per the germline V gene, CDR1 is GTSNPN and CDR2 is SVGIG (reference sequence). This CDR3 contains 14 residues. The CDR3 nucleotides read TGTGCCTGGAGTGGAGAGGGAGGCAAACAGCCCCAGCATTTT. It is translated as CAWSGEGGKQPQHF.

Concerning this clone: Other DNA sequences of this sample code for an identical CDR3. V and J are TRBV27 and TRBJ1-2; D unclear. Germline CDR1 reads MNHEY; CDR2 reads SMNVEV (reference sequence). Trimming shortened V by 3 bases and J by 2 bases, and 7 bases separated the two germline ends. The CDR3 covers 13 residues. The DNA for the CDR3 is TGTGCCAGCAGTTTCCGAGGGAACTATGGCTACACCTTC. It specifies CASSFRGNYGYTF.

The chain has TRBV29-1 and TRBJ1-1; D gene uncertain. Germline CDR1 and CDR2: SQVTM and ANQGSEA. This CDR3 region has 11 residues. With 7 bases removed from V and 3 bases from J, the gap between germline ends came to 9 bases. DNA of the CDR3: TGCAGCGGGGCGGATCACACTGAAGCTTTCTTT. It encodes CSGADHTEAFF.